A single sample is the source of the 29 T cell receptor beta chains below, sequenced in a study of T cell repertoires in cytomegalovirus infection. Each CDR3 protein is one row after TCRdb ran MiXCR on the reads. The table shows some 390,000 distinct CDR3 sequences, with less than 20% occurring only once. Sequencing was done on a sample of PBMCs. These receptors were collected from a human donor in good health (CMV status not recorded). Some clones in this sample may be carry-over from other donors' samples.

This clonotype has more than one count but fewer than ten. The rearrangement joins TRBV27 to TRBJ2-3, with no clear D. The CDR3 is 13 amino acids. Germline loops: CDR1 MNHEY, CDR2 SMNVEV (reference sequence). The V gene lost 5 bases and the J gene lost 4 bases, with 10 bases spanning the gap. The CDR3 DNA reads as TGTGCCAGCAGTATCTCGACCGCAGATACGCAGTATTTT. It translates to CASSISTADTQYF.

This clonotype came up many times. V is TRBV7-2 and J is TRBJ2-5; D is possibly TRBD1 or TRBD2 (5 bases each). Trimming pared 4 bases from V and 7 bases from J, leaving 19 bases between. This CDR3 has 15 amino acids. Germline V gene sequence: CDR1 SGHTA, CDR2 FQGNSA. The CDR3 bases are TGTGCCAGCAGCTCGGGGCGGCAGGGCCATACGACCCAGTACTTC. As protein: CASSSGRQGHTTQYF. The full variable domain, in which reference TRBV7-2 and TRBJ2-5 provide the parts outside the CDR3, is GAGVSQSPSNKVTEKGKDVELRCDPISGHTALYWYRQSLGQGLEFLIYFQGNSAPDKSGLPSDRFSAERTGGSVSTLTIQRTQQEDSAVYLCASSSGRQGHTTQYFGPGTRLLVL.

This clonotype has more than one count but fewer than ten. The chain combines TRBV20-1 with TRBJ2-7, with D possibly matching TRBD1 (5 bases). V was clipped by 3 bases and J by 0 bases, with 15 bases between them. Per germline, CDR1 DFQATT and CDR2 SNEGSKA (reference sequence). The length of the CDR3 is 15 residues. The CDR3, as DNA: TGCAGTGCTAGTCAGGGTCTATCCCTCTCCTACGAGCAGTACTTC. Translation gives CSASQGLSLSYEQYF.

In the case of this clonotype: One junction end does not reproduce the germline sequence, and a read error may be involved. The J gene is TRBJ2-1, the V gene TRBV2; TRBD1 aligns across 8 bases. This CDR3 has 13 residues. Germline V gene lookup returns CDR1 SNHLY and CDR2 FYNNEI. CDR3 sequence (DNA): TGTGTCAGCGACAGGGGAGTGGACAATGAGCAGTTCTTC. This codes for CVSDRGVDNEQFF.

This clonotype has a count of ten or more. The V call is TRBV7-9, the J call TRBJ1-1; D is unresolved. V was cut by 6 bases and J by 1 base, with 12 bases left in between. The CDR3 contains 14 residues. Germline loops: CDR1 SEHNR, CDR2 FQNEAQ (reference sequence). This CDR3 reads CASSLRGQNTEAFF. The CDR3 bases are TGTGCCAGCAGTCTCCGCGGGCAGAACACTGAAGCTTTCTTT.

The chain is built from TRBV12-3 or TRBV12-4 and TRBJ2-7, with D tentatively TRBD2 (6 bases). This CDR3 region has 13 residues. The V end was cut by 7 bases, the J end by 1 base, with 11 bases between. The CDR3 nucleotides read TGTGCCAGCACAGACAGCGGGTCCTACGAGCAGTACTTC. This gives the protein CASTDSGSYEQYF.

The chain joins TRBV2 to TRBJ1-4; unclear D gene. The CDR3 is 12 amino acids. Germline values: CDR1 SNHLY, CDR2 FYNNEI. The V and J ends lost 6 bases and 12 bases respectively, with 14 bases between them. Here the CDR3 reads CASRPWEVELFF. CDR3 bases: TGTGCCAGCAGGCCTTGGGAGGTAGAACTGTTTTTT.

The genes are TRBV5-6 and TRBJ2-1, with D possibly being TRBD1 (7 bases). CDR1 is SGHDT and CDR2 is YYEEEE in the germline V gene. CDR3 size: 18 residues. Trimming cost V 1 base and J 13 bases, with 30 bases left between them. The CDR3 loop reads CASSLPGDSLRRGGAQFF. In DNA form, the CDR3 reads TGTGCCAGCAGCTTGCCAGGGGACAGTCTTCGGCGCGGCGGGGCCCAGTTCTTC.

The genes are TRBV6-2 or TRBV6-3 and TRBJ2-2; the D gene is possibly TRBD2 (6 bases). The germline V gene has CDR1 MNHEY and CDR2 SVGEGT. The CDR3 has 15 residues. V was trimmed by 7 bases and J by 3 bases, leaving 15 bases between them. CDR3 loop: CASNRDSSYTGELFF. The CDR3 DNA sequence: TGTGCCAGCAATCGGGACTCATCGTACACCGGGGAGCTGTTTTTT.

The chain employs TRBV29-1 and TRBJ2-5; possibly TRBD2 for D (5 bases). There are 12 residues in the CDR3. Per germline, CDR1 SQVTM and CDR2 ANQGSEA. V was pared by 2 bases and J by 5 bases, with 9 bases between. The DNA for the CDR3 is TGCAGCGTTGAACTAGCCATGGAGACCCAGTACTTC. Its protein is CSVELAMETQYF.

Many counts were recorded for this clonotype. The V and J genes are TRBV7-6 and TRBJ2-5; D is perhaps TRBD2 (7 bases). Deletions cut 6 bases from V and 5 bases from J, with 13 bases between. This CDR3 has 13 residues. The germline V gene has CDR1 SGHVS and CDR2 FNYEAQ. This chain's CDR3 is CASSRGAHETQYF. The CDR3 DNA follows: TGTGCCAGCAGTCGGGGGGCCCACGAGACCCAGTACTTC.

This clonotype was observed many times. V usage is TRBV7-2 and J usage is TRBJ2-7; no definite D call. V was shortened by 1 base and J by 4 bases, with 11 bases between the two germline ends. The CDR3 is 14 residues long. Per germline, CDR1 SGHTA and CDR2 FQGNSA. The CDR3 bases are TGTGCCAGCAGCTTAGGCCCGGAGATATACGAGCAGTACTTC. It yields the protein CASSLGPEIYEQYF.

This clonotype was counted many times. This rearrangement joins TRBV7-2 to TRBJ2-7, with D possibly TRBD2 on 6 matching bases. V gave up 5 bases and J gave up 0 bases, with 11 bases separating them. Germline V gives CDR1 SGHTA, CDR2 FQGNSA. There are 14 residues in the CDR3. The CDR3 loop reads CASSPFGGSYEQYF. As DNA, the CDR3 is TGTGCCAGCAGCCCGTTCGGGGGCTCCTACGAGCAGTACTTC.

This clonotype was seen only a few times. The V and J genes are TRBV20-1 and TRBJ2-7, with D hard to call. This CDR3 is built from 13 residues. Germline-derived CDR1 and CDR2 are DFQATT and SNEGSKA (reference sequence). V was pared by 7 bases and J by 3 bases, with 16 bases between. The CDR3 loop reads CSGQTPIVYEQYF. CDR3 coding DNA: TGCAGTGGTCAGACCCCGATCGTCTACGAGCAGTACTTC.

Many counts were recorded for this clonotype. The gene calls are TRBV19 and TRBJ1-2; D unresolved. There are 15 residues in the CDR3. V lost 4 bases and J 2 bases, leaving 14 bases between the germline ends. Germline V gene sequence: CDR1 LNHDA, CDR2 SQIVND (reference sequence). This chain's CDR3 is CASSTGHNSNYGYTF. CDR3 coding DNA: TGTGCCAGTAGTACCGGGCACAATTCCAACTATGGCTACACCTTC.

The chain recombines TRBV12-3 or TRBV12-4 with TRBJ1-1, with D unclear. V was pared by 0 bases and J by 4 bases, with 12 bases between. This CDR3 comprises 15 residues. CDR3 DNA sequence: TGTGCCAGCAGTTTAGCGGCGTGGGGTTCCACTGAAGCTTTCTTT. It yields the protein CASSLAAWGSTEAFF.

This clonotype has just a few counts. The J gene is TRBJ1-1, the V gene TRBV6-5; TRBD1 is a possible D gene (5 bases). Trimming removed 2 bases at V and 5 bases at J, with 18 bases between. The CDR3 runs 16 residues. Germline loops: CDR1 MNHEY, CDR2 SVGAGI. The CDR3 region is CASSYGGEGRRTEAFF. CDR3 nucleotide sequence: TGTGCCAGCAGTTACGGGGGGGAGGGTCGTCGGACTGAAGCTTTCTTT.

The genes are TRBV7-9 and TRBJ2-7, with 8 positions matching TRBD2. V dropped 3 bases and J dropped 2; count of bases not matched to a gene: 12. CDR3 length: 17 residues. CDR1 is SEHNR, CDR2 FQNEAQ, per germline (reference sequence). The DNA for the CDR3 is TGTGCCAGCAGCTTTATCCCCAATAGCGGGGCCCCCTACGAGCAGTACTTC. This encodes CASSFIPNSGAPYEQYF.

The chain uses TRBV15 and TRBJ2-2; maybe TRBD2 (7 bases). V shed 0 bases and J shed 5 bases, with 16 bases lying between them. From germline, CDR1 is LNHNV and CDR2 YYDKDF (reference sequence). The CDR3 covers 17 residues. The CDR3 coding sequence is TGTGCCACCAGCAGAGAAATGAGAAGGGGGGGTACCGGGGAGCTGTTTTTT. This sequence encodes CATSREMRRGGTGELFF.

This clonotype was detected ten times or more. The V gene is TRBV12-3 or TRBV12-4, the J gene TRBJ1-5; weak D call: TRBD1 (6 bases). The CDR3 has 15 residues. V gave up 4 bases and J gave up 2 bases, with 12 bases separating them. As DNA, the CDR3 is TGTGCCAGCAGTTCGAGCAGGGGTGGCAATCAGCCCCAGCATTTT. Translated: CASSSSRGGNQPQHF.

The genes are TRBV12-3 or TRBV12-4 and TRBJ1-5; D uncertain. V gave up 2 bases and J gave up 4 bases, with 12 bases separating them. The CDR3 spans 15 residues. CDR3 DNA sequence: TGTGCCAGCAGTTTAATGGCGATGGGGAATCAGCCCCAGCATTTT. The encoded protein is CASSLMAMGNQPQHF.

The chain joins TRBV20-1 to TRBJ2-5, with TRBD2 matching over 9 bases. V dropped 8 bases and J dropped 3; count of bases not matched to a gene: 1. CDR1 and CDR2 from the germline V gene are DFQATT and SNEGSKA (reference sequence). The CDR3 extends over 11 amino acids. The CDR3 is CSIAGEETQYF. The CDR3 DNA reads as TGCAGTATAGCGGGGGAAGAGACCCAGTACTTC.

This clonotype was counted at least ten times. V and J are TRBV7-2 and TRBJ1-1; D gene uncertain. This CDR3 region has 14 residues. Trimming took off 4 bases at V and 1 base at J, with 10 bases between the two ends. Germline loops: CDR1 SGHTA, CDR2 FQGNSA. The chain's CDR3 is CASSSTWANTEAFF. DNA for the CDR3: TGTGCCAGCAGCTCCACCTGGGCGAACACTGAAGCTTTCTTT.

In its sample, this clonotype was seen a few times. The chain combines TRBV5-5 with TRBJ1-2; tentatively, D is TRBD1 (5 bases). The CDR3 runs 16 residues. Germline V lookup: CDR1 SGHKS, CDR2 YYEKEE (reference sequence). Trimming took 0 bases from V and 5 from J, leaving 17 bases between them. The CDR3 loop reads CASSLAGATLSYGYTF. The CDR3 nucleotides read TGTGCCAGCAGCTTGGCCGGGGCCACCCTTTCGTATGGCTACACCTTC.

The CDR3 sequence: CSASGFGTANTEAFF. CDR3 bases: TGCAGTGCTAGCGGGTTCGGGACAGCGAACACTGAAGCTTTCTTT. The rearrangement links TRBV20-1 to TRBJ1-1, with 7 bases fitting TRBD1. Per the germline V gene, CDR1 is DFQATT and CDR2 is SNEGSKA (reference sequence). J lost 1 base, V lost 3 bases, and 8 bases had no gene match. The CDR3 has 15 residues.

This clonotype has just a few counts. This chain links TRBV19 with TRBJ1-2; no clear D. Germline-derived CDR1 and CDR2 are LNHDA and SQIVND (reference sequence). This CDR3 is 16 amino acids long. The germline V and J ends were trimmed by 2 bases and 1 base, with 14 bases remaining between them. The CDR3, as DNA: TGTGCCAGTAGTATACCATTCTGGACGGGTAACTATGGCTACACCTTC. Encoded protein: CASSIPFWTGNYGYTF.

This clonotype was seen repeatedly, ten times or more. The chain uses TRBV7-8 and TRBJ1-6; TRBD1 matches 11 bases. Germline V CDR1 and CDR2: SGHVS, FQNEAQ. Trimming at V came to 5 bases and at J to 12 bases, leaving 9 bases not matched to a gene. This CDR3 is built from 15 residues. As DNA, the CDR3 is TGTGCCAGCAGCCCCTGGACAGGGGGCGAGGTACCCCTCCACTTT. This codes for CASSPWTGGEVPLHF.

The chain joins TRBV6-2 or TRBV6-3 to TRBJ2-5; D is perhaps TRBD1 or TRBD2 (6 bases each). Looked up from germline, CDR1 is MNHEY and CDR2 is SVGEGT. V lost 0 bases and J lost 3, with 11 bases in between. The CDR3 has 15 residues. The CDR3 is CASSYSWGAEETQYF. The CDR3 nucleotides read TGTGCCAGCAGTTACTCGTGGGGGGCTGAAGAGACCCAGTACTTC.

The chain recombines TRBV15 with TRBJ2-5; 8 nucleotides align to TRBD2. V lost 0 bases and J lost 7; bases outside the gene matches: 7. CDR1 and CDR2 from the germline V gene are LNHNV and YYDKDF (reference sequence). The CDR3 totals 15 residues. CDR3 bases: TGTGCCACCAGCAGAGATCGCGGGGGGTTGTGGACCCAGTACTTC. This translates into CATSRDRGGLWTQYF.